This T cell receptor (beta chain) is from a study of T cell repertoires in cytomegalovirus infection. The wider study: From public TCR beta signatures came an indication of both CMV infection and matching HLA type. Study-wide results and caveats: Summed public TCR beta family frequency identified CMV carriers bearing the relevant HLA. The response measured ex vivo was dominated by TCR beta clonotypes (HLA-C-restricted and CMV-specific).

This clonotype was seen just once. What it binds is unknown. TCRdb recomputed calls from the reads with MiXCR, one row per CDR3 protein. The table has 100,000 or so distinct CDR3 sequences, roughly a quarter seen once. The CDR3 has 14 amino acids. Looked up from germline, CDR1 is MNHEY and CDR2 is SVGEGT. V shed 3 bases and J shed 2 bases, with 11 bases lying between them. The chain employs TRBV6-2 or TRBV6-3 and TRBJ2-7; no clear D gene. The specimen was CD8+ T cells from PBMCs. The receptor was derived from a human donor in good health (CMV status not recorded). Some clones in this sample may be carry-over from other donors' samples. The DNA of the CDR3 is TGTGCCAGCAGTTATATAGGAATCACCTACGAGCAGTACTTC. This translates into CASSYIGITYEQYF.